This is a list of T cell receptor beta chains from one sample in a study of OX40 agonist ivuxolimab in advanced cancers. Profiling relied on immunoSEQ multiplex PCR, and the TCRdb table lists in-frame clones only, not all of them. The table lists roughly 58,000 clones, about 83% of them singletons. The specimen was CD4+ or CD8+ T cells sorted from blood, collected in a trial of the OX40 agonist ivuxolimab. The receptors shown here come from an adult with an advanced solid tumor such as melanoma, head and neck, liver or kidney cancer. The CDR3 runs from the conserved cysteine through the conserved F or W. The order of the fields is clone size, D gene, V gene, J gene, CDR3 DNA, CDR3 protein. D genes are given only for firm matches. Expanded clones get a size class; other rows say once, few or many, or leave the size out.

once	.	TRBV30	TRBJ2-5	TGTGCCTGGAGGCACGGGGGAGAGACCCAGTACTTC	CAWRHGGETQYF
.	.	TRBV4-1	TRBJ2-1	TGCGCCAGCAGCCAAGATCGAGGATACAATGAGCAGTTCTTC	CASSQDRGYNEQFF
.	TRBD2	TRBV7-6	TRBJ2-2	TGTGCCAGCAGCTTATTGGTAGCGGGGGGGAACACCGGGGAGCTGTTTTTT	CASSLLVAGGNTGELFF
.	.	TRBV25-1	TRBJ1-1	TGTGCCAGCAGCCAAGATGGTGGCACTGAAGCTTTCTTT	CASSQDGGTEAFF
.	.	TRBV7-9	TRBJ1-1	TGTGCCAGCAGCGGGGTTGGGGAGAACACTGAAGCTTTCTTT	CASSGVGENTEAFF
.	.	TRBV5-1	TRBJ2-5	TGCGCCAGCAGCTTGGCCGCGGGCTTGAAAGAGACCCAGTACTTC	CASSLAAGLKETQYF
.	.	TRBV28	TRBJ2-7	TGTGCCAGCAGTTCCCCCGGGGGCGGACTTGCCTACGAGCAGTACTTC	CASSSPGGGLAYEQYF
.	.	TRBV6-1	TRBJ2-7	TGTGCCAGCAGTGTAGGACTTACTAGCTCCTACGAGCAGTACTTC	CASSVGLTSSYEQYF
.	.	TRBV5-8	TRBJ2-3	TGTGCCAGCAGCTTTTCCGGATTCACAGATACGCAGTATTTT	CASSFSGFTDTQYF
.	.	TRBV12-5	TRBJ1-2	TGTGCTAGTGGTTTGGGAGTAGGAGGGAACTATGGCTACACCTTC	CASGLGVGGNYGYTF
.	TRBD1	TRBV7-2	TRBJ2-2	TGTGCCAGCAGCCCTAGCCGGGACAGGGGGAACACCGGGGAGCTGTTTTTT	CASSPSRDRGNTGELFF
.	.	TRBV9	TRBJ1-1	TGTGCCAGCAGCGCCCATGGGGGGGGACTGAACACTGAAGCTTTCTTT	CASSAHGGGLNTEAFF
.	TRBD1	TRBV11-3	TRBJ2-5	TGTGCCAGCAGCTTAGGACAGGGGGAGGGGGAGACCCAGTACTTC	CASSLGQGEGETQYF
once	TRBD1	TRBV19	TRBJ1-2	TGTGCCAGTAGGACGACAGGGGAAGGCTACACCTTC	CASRTTGEGYTF
.	.	TRBV6-1	TRBJ2-3	TGTGCCAGCAGTACCTTTCGACGAGACACAGATACGCAGTATTTT	CASSTFRRDTDTQYF
.	.	TRBV20-1	TRBJ2-7	TGCAGTGCTTTTTCCCTCTACGAGCAGTACTTC	CSAFSLYEQYF
.	TRBD1	TRBV5-6	TRBJ2-7	TGTGCCAGCAGCTTGGGCCCGACAGGGGGTAACGAGCAGTACTTC	CASSLGPTGGNEQYF
.	.	TRBV27	TRBJ1-1	TGTGCCAGCAGTCCAAGGGGGTTCCCTGAAGCTTTCTTT	CASSPRGFPEAFF
.	.	TRBV28	TRBJ2-7	TGTGCCAGCAGTTTACGCTACGAGCAGTACTTC	CASSLRYEQYF
.	TRBD2	TRBV6-6	TRBJ2-7	TGTGCCAGCAGAACGACTAGCGGGGCGCCTTTGAAGCAGTACTTC	CASRTTSGAPLKQYF
.	TRBD1	TRBV11-1	TRBJ2-6	TGTGCCAGCAGCGGGCAGGACAGGGGAGGCTCTGGGGCCAACGTCCTGACTTTC	CASSGQDRGGSGANVLTF
once	.	TRBV10-2	TRBJ2-7	TGCGCCAGCAGTGAGTCAAAGGAACGGCAGTACTTC	CASSESKERQYF
.	TRBD1	TRBV11-2	TRBJ1-2	TGTGCCAGCAGCTTAGCACCCGGGACAGGGGATAACTATGGCTACACCTTC	CASSLAPGTGDNYGYTF
.	.	TRBV6-5	TRBJ1-4	TGTGCCAGCAGCGCATTTGCAACTAATGAAAAACTGTTTTTT	CASSAFATNEKLFF
.	.	TRBV2	TRBJ2-1	TGTGCCAGCAGTGATCCCGGGATTGGCTCCTACAATGAGCAGTTCTTC	CASSDPGIGSYNEQFF
.	.	TRBV7-9	TRBJ1-3	TGTGCCAGCAGCTCCGGGACTGCTGGAAACACCATATATTTT	CASSSGTAGNTIYF
.	TRBD1	TRBV9	TRBJ1-5	TGTGCCAGCAGCGTAGGGCAGGGGGCAGGTCAGCCCCAGCATTTT	CASSVGQGAGQPQHF
.	.	TRBV28	TRBJ1-5	TGTGCCAGCAGTTCCTCAGGCCAGCCCCAGCATTTT	CASSSSGQPQHF
.	.	TRBV5-1	TRBJ2-2	TGCGCCAGCAGCTTAGGGACGCGAACGAACACCGGGGAGCTGTTTTTT	CASSLGTRTNTGELFF
.	TRBD2	TRBV11-2	TRBJ2-7	TGTGCCAGCAGCTCTTTGGGGCTAGCGGGCATAAATTACTTC	CASSSLGLAGINYF
.	.	TRBV10-3	TRBJ2-2	TGTGCCATACAGGTGACCGCGAACACCGGGGAGCTGTTTTTT	CAIQVTANTGELFF
.	TRBD1	TRBV2	TRBJ1-2	TGTGCCAGCAGTGAAACCGGGACAGGGTATGGCTACACCTTC	CASSETGTGYGYTF
.	.	TRBV5-5	TRBJ1-1	TGTGCCAGCAGCCGGGCAGGGGCTGACATTGAAGCTTTCTTT	CASSRAGADIEAFF
.	TRBD1	TRBV2	TRBJ1-5	TGTGCCAGCAGTGAAGCGCGGACAGGGCGAAATCAGCCCCAGCATTTT	CASSEARTGRNQPQHF
.	TRBD1	TRBV28	TRBJ1-2	TGTGCCAGCAGTGTACTGACAGGGGCCAGCTATGGCTACACCTTC	CASSVLTGASYGYTF
.	.	TRBV19	TRBJ1-5	TGTGCCAGTACCGTCGACCGACAGTCTCAGCCCCAGCATTTT	CASTVDRQSQPQHF
.	.	TRBV28	TRBJ1-5	TGTGCCAGCAGTCAATTGAGAGACAGTAGCAATCAGCCCCAGCATTTT	CASSQLRDSSNQPQHF
.	TRBD1	TRBV6-1	TRBJ2-7	TGTGCCAGCAGGGGTAACCGACAGGGCTCCTACGAGCAGTACTTC	CASRGNRQGSYEQYF
.	.	TRBV7-7	TRBJ1-2	TGTGCTAGCAGCCTGAGCGGGGGCTACTATGGCTACACCTTC	CASSLSGGYYGYTF
once	.	TRBV28	TRBJ1-5	TGTGCCAGCAGTTCCCCAGGGTGGGGGAATCAGCCCCAGCATTTT	CASSSPGWGNQPQHF
.	TRBD1	TRBV7-3	TRBJ1-6	TGTGCCAGCAGCGCAGCAGGGGGCGTTAATTCACCCCTCCACTTT	CASSAAGGVNSPLHF
few	TRBD1	TRBV19	TRBJ2-7	TGTGCCAGTAGTATATCGGGGACAGGGTACTACGAGCAGTACTTC	CASSISGTGYYEQYF
.	TRBD2	TRBV9	TRBJ2-2	TGTGCCAGCAGCGTAATAGCGGGGAGGAAGGACACCGGGGAGCTGTTTTTT	CASSVIAGRKDTGELFF
once	TRBD2	TRBV18	TRBJ2-1	TGTGCCAGCTCACCTTCCGGGACTAGCGCCCCAAATGAGCAGTTCTTC	CASSPSGTSAPNEQFF
.	TRBD2	TRBV9	TRBJ2-5	TGTGCCAGCAGCGTAGCTCCCGGGGGAGGGATGGAGACCCAGTACTTC	CASSVAPGGGMETQYF
.	TRBD1	TRBV5-6	TRBJ1-2	TGTGCCAGCAGATTCACAGGGGGCGGTGGCTACACCTTC	CASRFTGGGGYTF
.	.	TRBV28	TRBJ2-5	TGTGCCAGCCTCTCTCCAGTTTTGGGAGTGGGGAAGACCCAGTACTTC	CASLSPVLGVGKTQYF
.	TRBD1	TRBV11-2	TRBJ1-2	TGTGCCAGCAGCTTAGGAGGGACAGTAAGCTATGGCTACACCTTC	CASSLGGTVSYGYTF
.	.	TRBV28	TRBJ1-2	TGTGCCAGCAGAACAGGGAGCTATGGCTACACCTTC	CASRTGSYGYTF
.	TRBD2	TRBV5-6	TRBJ2-7	TGTGCCAGTAGTAAAATTAGCGGGACCTACGAGCAGTACTTC	CASSKISGTYEQYF
.	.	TRBV11-2	TRBJ1-1	TGTGCCAGCAGCTTAGGAGACCGTGGAGCTTTCTTT	CASSLGDRGAFF
.	.	TRBV6-6	TRBJ2-1	TGTGCCAGCAGTTCCCTCAGTTGGGGCCTCGGGAGTGAGCAGTTCTTC	CASSSLSWGLGSEQFF
.	.	TRBV5-1	TRBJ1-4	TGCGCCAGCAGCTTAACAGGGTTAGGTGAAAAACTGTTTTTT	CASSLTGLGEKLFF